This T cell receptor beta chain emerged from a study of blood T cells in healthy people across ages. General study findings and limits: Per million T cells, TCR beta diversity dropped about linearly as age rose. For the donors, CMV status was unknown and possibly confounded expanded clonotype changes. Percentage of naive T cells showed a strong correlation with TCR beta diversity.

The CDR3 length is 13 residues. CDR1 is MNHEY and CDR2 is SVGAGI in the germline V gene. V lost 2 bases and J lost 3, with 7 bases in between. Primers used in a second PCR of about 7 to 12 cycles were a sample-barcoded 5' primer and a J-beta primer mix. Each CDR3 protein gets one entry after TCRdb re-called the 5' RACE reads with MiXCR. The table has roughly 930,000 distinct CDR3 sequences, roughly 48% seen once. As regards this clonotype: The antigen is undetermined.

The chain carries TRBV6-5 and TRBJ1-2; no reliable D call. Sequences were obtained from blood. The receptor was derived from a man aged 30 to 45 in good health. CDR3: CASSYGWDYGYTF. The CDR3 coding sequence is TGTGCCAGCAGTTACGGGTGGGACTATGGCTACACCTTC.